These 19 T cell receptor beta chains share one sample of origin, sequenced in a study of cytomegalovirus exposure and HLA in healthy donors. This table comes from immunoSEQ multiplex PCR, and its TCRdb copy is limited to in-frame clones, with some not included. The sample includes roughly 150,000 clones, 85% to 90% of them seen just once. What was sequenced was PBMCs. Every receptor here comes from a woman in her twenties or thirties in good health and CMV-seronegative.

This sequence joins TRBV28 and TRBJ2-7; no reliable D call. This CDR3 is built from 14 residues. Trimming pared 1 base from V and 3 bases from J, leaving 10 bases between. The V gene's germline CDR1 is MDHEN and CDR2 SYDVKM. CDR3 in DNA: TGTGCCAGCAGTTTATCGGGTAACTTCTACGAGCAGTACTTC. This encodes CASSLSGNFYEQYF. Filled out from reference TRBV28 and TRBJ2-7, the complete variable domain reads DVKVTQSSRYLVKRTGEKVFLECVQDMDHENMFWYRQDPGLGLRLIYFSYDVKMKEKGDIPEGYSVSREKKERFSLILESASTNQTSMYLCASSLSGNFYEQYFGPGTRLTVT.

CDR3 residues: CASTWTGGAYEQYF. CDR3 bases: TGTGCCAGCACTTGGACAGGGGGTGCCTACGAGCAGTACTTC. The chain carries TRBV2 and TRBJ2-7, with 10 bases fitting TRBD1. The CDR3 sequence is 14 residues long. Germline V gene data show CDR1 as SNHLY and CDR2 as FYNNEI. V dropped 7 bases and J dropped 2; count of bases not matched to a gene: 5.

This clone showed up just once. This rearrangement joins TRBV5-6 to TRBJ2-7; possible D gene TRBD1, 6 bases. In germline, CDR1 is SGHDT, CDR2 YYEEEE. The CDR3 consists of 14 residues. Trimming cost V 2 bases and J 1 base, with 10 bases left between them. CDR3 in DNA: TGTGCCAGCAGCTTCTGGACAGAGTCCTACGAGCAGTACTTC. Protein product: CASSFWTESYEQYF.

The CDR3 DNA sequence: TGTGCCAGCAGGTACGCAAGCAATGAGCAGTTCTTC. It encodes CASRYASNEQFF. The rearrangement joins TRBV6-6 to TRBJ2-1; D gene ambiguous. The CDR3 covers 12 residues. CDR1 MNHNY and CDR2 SVGAGI come from the germline V gene (reference sequence). V was pared by 6 bases and J by 6 bases, with 9 bases between.

The rearrangement joins TRBV25-1 to TRBJ2-6; D ambiguous. This CDR3 contains 16 residues. V was trimmed by 0 bases and J by 0 bases, leaving 6 bases between them. CDR1 is MGHDK and CDR2 is SYGVNS in the germline V gene. This CDR3 is CASSEYRSSGANVLTF. The CDR3, as DNA: TGTGCCAGCAGTGAATACCGGAGCTCTGGGGCCAACGTCCTGACTTTC. Variable domain in full (rest from reference TRBV25-1 and TRBJ2-6): EADIYQTPRYLVIGTGKKITLECSQTMGHDKMYWYQQDPGMELHLIHYSYGVNSTEKGDLSSESTVSRIRTEHFPLTLESARPSHTSQYLCASSEYRSSGANVLTFGAGSRLTVL.

Here the CDR3 DNA reads TGTGCCAGCTCACCAAGGGACAGGGGGCGCAATGAGCAGTTCTTC. It specifies CASSPRDRGRNEQFF. J is TRBJ2-1 and V is TRBV18, with 12 bases identical to TRBD1. CDR3 length: 15 amino acids. V gave up 2 bases and J gave up 6 bases; unmatched junction bases: 2. Germline V CDR1 and CDR2: KGHSH, LQKENI.

Written as DNA, the CDR3 is TGTGCCAGCAGCTTTGTTAGCGGGGGGGCCCAGACCCAGTACTTC. Translation gives CASSFVSGGAQTQYF. The genes are TRBV5-6 and TRBJ2-5; 11 positions agree with TRBD2. The CDR3 loop spans 15 amino acids. Per germline, CDR1 SGHDT and CDR2 YYEEEE. Trimming removed 2 bases from V and 6 bases from J; junction bases left unmatched: 6.

Of note for this clone: Within the sample, other DNA sequences also encode this same CDR3. This sequence joins TRBV7-2 and TRBJ2-3; TRBD2 matches at 9 bases. V was pared by 3 bases and J by 3 bases, with 1 base of the junction left unmatched. This CDR3 has 14 amino acids. The germline gives CDR1 SGHTA, CDR2 FQGNSA. The chain's CDR3 is CASSLGLATDTQYF. The CDR3 nucleotides are TGTGCCAGCAGCTTGGGACTAGCAACAGATACGCAGTATTTT.

The chain has TRBV5-6 and TRBJ2-7; a weak D match, TRBD1 (6 bases). The V gene lost 4 bases and the J gene lost 7 bases, with 12 bases spanning the gap. The CDR3 spans 12 residues. CDR1 is SGHDT and CDR2 is YYEEEE in the germline V gene. The CDR3 DNA sequence: TGTGCCAGCAGCGGCGCAGGGGTTGAGCAGTACTTC. As protein: CASSGAGVEQYF.

This clone was picked up one time. The V gene is TRBV13, the J gene TRBJ2-1; D is uncertain. The CDR3 has 14 residues. Trimming took 5 bases from V and 6 from J, leaving 14 bases between them. Germline V lookup: CDR1 PRHDT, CDR2 FYEKMQ (reference sequence). Written as DNA, the CDR3 is TGTGCCAGCAGCCTGGGTGCCCTACGCAATGAGCAGTTCTTC. Encoded protein: CASSLGALRNEQFF.

This chain links TRBV18 with TRBJ2-7; 7 bases fit TRBD1. V shed 4 bases and J 3 bases; nucleotides not matched to a gene: 3. The V gene's germline CDR1 is KGHSH and CDR2 LQKENI. The CDR3 runs to 13 residues. The CDR3 DNA is TGTGCCAGCTCACAAAGACAGGGCTACGAGCAGTACTTC. Amino acids: CASSQRQGYEQYF.

The chain couples TRBV5-1 to TRBJ2-5; D possibly matches TRBD1 or TRBD2 (5 bases each). V shed 2 bases and J shed 2 bases, with 25 bases lying between them. CDR3 length: 19 amino acids. Germline V gene lookup returns CDR1 SGHRS and CDR2 YFSETQ. CDR3: CASSFGQPGPRGRQETQYF. In nucleotides, the CDR3 is TGCGCCAGCAGCTTTGGCCAACCGGGACCCCGGGGAAGACAAGAGACCCAGTACTTC.

The gene calls are TRBV6-5 and TRBJ1-5; D not resolved. V was clipped by 5 bases and J by 3 bases, with 8 bases between them. The CDR3 runs 13 residues. Germline V gene lookup returns CDR1 MNHEY and CDR2 SVGAGI. CDR3 nucleotides: TGTGCCAGCAGTAGGACCTACAATCAGCCCCAGCATTTT. It is translated as CASSRTYNQPQHF.

The chain couples TRBV4-3 to TRBJ2-1, with TRBD2 identical over 7 bases. This CDR3 spans 15 amino acids. Germline CDR1 is LGHNA and CDR2 is YSLEER. Trimming at V came to 1 base and at J to 7 bases, leaving 7 bases not matched to a gene. The CDR3 region is CASSQGGGRENEQFF. The CDR3 DNA follows: TGCGCCAGCAGCCAAGGGGGGGGTCGCGAGAATGAGCAGTTCTTC.

CDR3 sequence (DNA): TGCAGCGTGGAACTAGCGGGGGACTACGAGCAGTACTTC. This encodes CSVELAGDYEQYF. The chain recombines TRBV29-1 with TRBJ2-7, with 11 bases identical to TRBD2. J gave up 3 bases and V 6 bases, and 4 bases lay outside the gene matches. This CDR3 contains 13 residues. The germline gives CDR1 SQVTM, CDR2 ANQGSEA.

This chain uses TRBV28 with TRBJ2-7, with a tentative D call TRBD2 (6 bases). V was shortened by 1 base and J by 0 bases, with 10 bases between the two germline ends. Germline-derived CDR1 and CDR2 are MDHEN and SYDVKM. This CDR3 is 15 amino acids long. This CDR3 is CASSLFGGNSYEQYF. The DNA for the CDR3 is TGTGCCAGCAGTTTATTTGGAGGGAACTCCTACGAGCAGTACTTC.

V gene TRBV4-1 combines with J gene TRBJ2-4; unclear D gene. The V end lost 0 bases, the J end lost 3 bases, and 15 bases lay between the germline ends. The germline V gene encodes CDR1 MGHRA and CDR2 YSYEKL. This CDR3 spans 17 amino acids. In DNA form, the CDR3 reads TGCGCCAGCAGCCAAGATAGTAGGGAAGTCTACAAAAACATTCAGTACTTC. Translated: CASSQDSREVYKNIQYF.

V gene TRBV19 combines with J gene TRBJ2-7, with 7 nucleotides matching TRBD1. The CDR3 runs 15 residues. The trim removed 5 bases at V and 6 bases at J, leaving 13 bases unmatched. Germline V lookup: CDR1 LNHDA, CDR2 SQIVND (reference sequence). The CDR3 nucleotides read TGTGCCAGTAGTTACACCGGGACAGACCCCGGCGAGCAGTACTTC. Translating gives CASSYTGTDPGEQYF.

This chain connects TRBV29-1 to TRBJ2-5, with 9 bases matching TRBD2. Germline CDR1 and CDR2: SQVTM and ANQGSEA. Trimming removed 6 bases from V and 5 bases from J; junction bases left unmatched: 4. This CDR3 spans 12 amino acids. CDR3 residues: CSVPGLAETQYF. The CDR3 coding sequence is TGCAGCGTACCTGGACTAGCGGAGACCCAGTACTTC.